The 8 T cell receptor beta chains reported below all come from one sample, sequenced in a study of control samples from healthy donors and cancer patients. Only in-frame clones appear in the TCRdb table, and some are missing; sequencing was by immunoSEQ multiplex PCR. The table includes about 34,000 clones, approximately 86% detected once. The specimen sequenced was PBMCs. The receptors here all came from a woman aged 40 to 49 with lung cancer.

The chain is built from TRBV3-1 (or the pseudogene TRBV3-2) and TRBJ2-5; 11 bases align to TRBD2. The CDR3 runs to 16 residues. V lost 1 base and J lost 5; bases outside the gene matches: 6. The germline V gene has CDR1 LGHDT and CDR2 YNNKEL (reference sequence). The CDR3 bases are TGTGCCAGCAGCCAAGTCGTAGCGGGGGGGCCGGAGACCCAGTACTTC. It encodes CASSQVVAGGPETQYF.

V gene TRBV19 combines with J gene TRBJ2-3, with 7 bases fitting TRBD2. The germline V gene has CDR1 LNHDA and CDR2 SQIVND (reference sequence). V lost 6 bases to trimming and J lost 2 bases; unmatched junction nucleotides: 5. The CDR3 has 14 residues. CDR3 in DNA: TGTGCCAGTAGAGGGGAGGGTTACACAGATACGCAGTATTTT. Translated, it gives CASRGEGYTDTQYF.

V gene TRBV6-2 or TRBV6-3 combines with J gene TRBJ2-6; no definite D call. The CDR3 extends over 15 amino acids. From germline, CDR1 is MNHEY and CDR2 SVGEGT. V lost 2 bases to trimming and J lost 4 bases, with 9 bases between them. The CDR3: CASSYVQSGANVLTF. CDR3 bases: TGTGCCAGCAGTTACGTGCAATCCGGGGCCAACGTCCTGACTTTC.

The rearrangement uses TRBV11-2 and TRBJ2-1; 8 bases agree with TRBD2. The CDR3 has 19 residues. Germline V gene data show CDR1 as SGHAT and CDR2 as FQNNGV. The V and J ends lost 4 bases and 0 bases, in that order; junction bases with no gene match: 14. CDR3 sequence reads: CASSSWRGELLSSYNEQFF. The CDR3 DNA follows: TGTGCCAGCAGCTCCTGGCGGGGGGAACTCCTTAGCTCCTACAATGAGCAGTTCTTC.

The gene calls are TRBV2 and TRBJ2-7, with TRBD1 identical over 8 bases. J was trimmed by 2 bases and V by 8 bases; bases with no gene match: 5. The CDR3 is made up of 13 amino acids. CDR1 and CDR2 from the germline V gene are SNHLY and FYNNEI. The CDR3 sequence is CASRPDRAYEQYF. The CDR3, as DNA: TGTGCCAGCCGCCCGGACAGGGCCTACGAGCAGTACTTC.

V gene TRBV19 combines with J gene TRBJ1-5; the D gene is possibly TRBD1 (6 bases). CDR1 LNHDA and CDR2 SQIVND come from the germline V gene (reference sequence). The V end was cut by 3 bases, the J end by 7 bases, with 16 bases between. The CDR3 extends over 15 amino acids. In DNA, the CDR3 is TGTGCCAGTAGTATCCGGGACACCTCGTACCAGCCCCAGCATTTT. Translation gives CASSIRDTSYQPQHF.

V usage is TRBV29-1 and J usage is TRBJ2-2, with D perhaps assigned TRBD1 or TRBD2 (6 bases each). V was cut by 2 bases and J by 1 base, with 14 bases left in between. CDR3 length equals 16 residues. Germline V gene data show CDR1 as SQVTM and CDR2 as ANQGSEA. CDR3 in amino acids: CSVEIMRDKNTGELFF. The CDR3 nucleotides read TGCAGCGTTGAAATTATGCGGGACAAGAACACCGGGGAGCTGTTTTTT.

This clone occurred once. The V call is TRBV2, the J call TRBJ2-1; D may be TRBD2 (6 bases). The CDR3 is 14 amino acids. V shed 3 bases and J shed 5 bases, with 11 bases lying between them. The germline CDR1 and CDR2 sequences are SNHLY and FYNNEI. DNA of the CDR3: TGTGCCAGCAGTGATTGGAGGGGAGACAATGAGCAGTTCTTC. Translating gives CASSDWRGDNEQFF. Drawing the rest from reference TRBV2 and TRBJ2-1, the complete variable domain is EPEVTQTPSHQVTQMGQEVILRCVPISNHLYFYWYRQILGQKVEFLVSFYNNEISEKSEIFDDQFSVERPDGSNFTLKIRSTKLEDSAMYFCASSDWRGDNEQFFGPGTRLTVL.